Listed below are T cell receptor beta chains from one sample, sequenced in a study of technical replicates of blood from a handful of donors. Sequencing was performed with immunoSEQ multiplex PCR; in TCRdb, only in-frame clones are kept and a portion is missing. The data hold around 90,000 clones, with around 94% observed a single time. The sample was T cells isolated from PBMCs. These receptors all stem from a human donor in good health. CDR3s include the opening cysteine and the closing phenylalanine or tryptophan. The D gene is left open where the match is weak. Size tells how often a clone was seen (once, few, many) or the class of an expanded clone, and some rows leave it out.

j_call v_call d_call clone_size cdr3_aa cdr3_nt
TRBJ2-7 TRBV19 TRBD2 - CASSSLAGDYEQYF TGTGCCAGTAGTTCGCTCGCGGGAGACTACGAGCAGTACTTC
TRBJ2-5 TRBV19 - - CASSFLGGHF TGTGCCAGTAGTTTTCTAGGGGGACACTTC
TRBJ2-3 TRBV5-1 TRBD2 - CASSVGLGEDTQYF TGCGCCAGCAGCGTGGGACTAGGAGAGGATACGCAGTATTTT
TRBJ1-2 TRBV28 TRBD1 - CASSSGQGAGYGYTF TGTGCCAGCAGTTCCGGACAGGGGGCGGGTTATGGCTACACCTTC
TRBJ2-2 TRBV7-9 - - CASSPRGGLNTGELFF TGTGCCAGCAGCCCCAGGGGCGGGCTAAACACCGGGGAGCTGTTTTTT
TRBJ2-5 TRBV2 TRBD2 - CASNPLTSGSWETQYF TGTGCCAGCAACCCCCTGACTAGCGGGAGCTGGGAGACCCAGTACTTC
TRBJ1-5 TRBV7-8 TRBD1 - CASSLRAPTGAYNQPQHF TGTGCCAGCAGCTTAAGGGCCCCGACAGGGGCATACAATCAGCCCCAGCATTTT
TRBJ2-2 TRBV27 TRBD1 - CASSLSTGAYTGELFF TGTGCCAGCAGTTTATCAACAGGGGCTTACACCGGGGAGCTGTTTTTT
TRBJ2-3 TRBV5-1 - - CASNKAESTDTQYF TGCGCCAGCAACAAGGCGGAGTCCACAGATACGCAGTATTTT
TRBJ1-3 TRBV6-1 TRBD1 - CASSFNFRGATFF TGTGCCAGCAGTTTCAACTTCAGGGGGGCGACCTTTTTT
TRBJ1-2 TRBV28 - - CASSSTTANYGYTF TGTGCCAGCAGCTCCACGACAGCTAACTATGGCTACACCTTC
TRBJ2-2 TRBV7-2 TRBD2 - CASTHLAGNTGELFF TGTGCCAGCACCCATCTAGCGGGGAACACCGGGGAGCTGTTTTTT
TRBJ1-1 TRBV29-1 TRBD1 - CSAVPGQGVTEAFF TGCAGCGCCGTCCCGGGACAGGGTGTCACTGAAGCTTTCTTT
TRBJ2-7 TRBV28 TRBD2 - CASSLLGRTSGRPQAYEQYF TGTGCCAGCAGTCTTCTTGGGCGGACTAGCGGGAGGCCCCAAGCCTACGAGCAGTACTTC
TRBJ2-1 TRBV6-1 - - CASSPGLMRGNEQFF TGTGCCAGCAGCCCGGGACTCATGAGGGGCAATGAGCAGTTCTTC
TRBJ2-6 TRBV18 TRBD1 - CASSPRQGLIRINPLGANVLTF TGTGCCAGCTCACCGCGACAGGGCTTGATTAGGATTAACCCCCTGGGCGCCAACGTCCTGACTTTC
TRBJ2-7 TRBV18 TRBD1 - CASSPPGQKNYEQYF TGTGCCAGCTCACCTCCGGGACAGAAGAACTACGAGCAGTACTTC
TRBJ1-2 TRBV7-2 - once CASSLNRVDGYTF TGTGCCAGCAGCCTAAACAGGGTTGACGGCTACACCTTC
TRBJ2-1 TRBV7-9 - - CASSPQVVGRYNEQFF TGTGCCAGCAGCCCCCAGGTTGTGGGGCGGTACAATGAGCAGTTCTTC
TRBJ2-1 TRBV12-2 - - CASRTNPSNEQFF TGTGCAAGTCGAACAAACCCATCAAATGAGCAGTTCTTC
TRBJ1-2 TRBV4-2 TRBD1 - CASSQGDRLPGYTF TGTGCCAGCAGCCAAGGGGACAGGCTTCCTGGCTACACCTTC
TRBJ1-2 TRBV6-1 - - CATRTETNYGYAF TGTGCCACCCGGACAGAGACGAATTATGGCTACGCCTTC
TRBJ2-1 TRBV7-9 - - CASSFGGPYNEQFF TGTGCCAGCAGCTTCGGGGGGCCGTACAATGAGCAGTTCTTC
TRBJ2-3 TRBV11-2 - - CASSLDRTGGFRTDTQYF TGTGCCAGCAGCTTAGATCGAACGGGGGGCTTTCGGACAGATACGCAGTATTTT
TRBJ2-7 TRBV4-1 TRBD2 - CASSQRGGLAGVTEQYF TGCGCCAGCAGCCAAAGGGGGGGACTAGCGGGAGTTACCGAGCAGTACTTC
TRBJ2-1 TRBV5-4 TRBD1 - CASSSGQSPYNEQFF TGTGCCAGCAGCTCGGGACAGTCACCCTACAATGAGCAGTTCTTC
TRBJ2-7 TRBV5-4 TRBD1 once CASSGDRFNYEQYF TGTGCCAGCAGCGGGGACAGGTTTAACTACGAGCAGTACTTC
TRBJ2-1 TRBV25-1 - - CASIGEGHSSYNEQFF TGTGCCAGCATAGGGGAGGGACATAGCTCCTACAATGAGCAGTTCTTC
TRBJ1-6 TRBV6-5 - - CASSPGPNSPLHF TGTGCCAGTTCCCCAGGGCCGAATTCACCCCTCCACTTT